This TCR beta chain was sequenced during a study of graft-versus-host responses after intestinal transplantation. Overall study: For 3 to 4 years after anti-thymocyte globulin induction, all recipients took tacrolimus and steroids.

Germline-derived CDR1 and CDR2 are WNHNN and SYGVQD (reference sequence). V lost 5 bases and J lost 0; bases outside the gene matches: 6. The CDR3 is made up of 16 amino acids. Profiling relied on immunoSEQ multiplex PCR, and the TCRdb table lists in-frame clones only, not all of them. In the table there are some 100,000 clones, approximately 90% of which are singletons. General study points: Allografts from individuals with graft-donor T cell macrochimerism displayed high graft-versus-host to host-versus-graft clonal ratios. Recipient marrow showed GvH clones, some seen first in ileum or blood.

A remark on this clone: Its matching antigen is unknown.

The sequencing used unstimulated CD8+ T cells sorted from spleen or lymph node cells, collected before transplant. This chain links TRBV10-1 with TRBJ2-2; 7 bases fit TRBD1. The TCR sequence derives from a human donor who was the organ donor for an intestinal transplant. The CDR3 sequence: CASSKKGQSNTGELFF. CDR3 DNA sequence: TGCGCCAGCAGTAAGAAGGGACAGTCGAACACCGGGGAGCTGTTTTTT.